What follows are 8 T cell receptor beta chains derived from one specimen sequenced in a study of blood T cells in healthy people across ages (dated by TCRdb to between 2014 and 2017). The library was obtained by 5' RACE. The data were produced on an Illumina HiSeq 2500. The second PCR ran for roughly 7 to 12 cycles and used a J-beta primer mix along with a sample-barcoded 5' primer. The public sequencing data were trimmed at Q25 with fastp and processed into clonotypes with MiXCR by TCRdb, which kept only in-frame beta chains. Each CDR3 protein appears once, grouped with its most common genes and DNA. This sample gives some 900,000 distinct CDR3 sequences in total; about 48% of them show up just once. 10% to 15% of the sample comes from the top ten. Sequencing was performed on blood. The receptors here all came from a man younger than 45 in good health.

The CDR3 region has the DNA TGCAGCGTTGAAGTGCCTGGGACAGGGAGATGGGCTTTCTTT. It is translated as CSVEVPGTGRWAFF. The chain employs TRBV29-1 and TRBJ1-1, with 9 bases matching TRBD1. V gave up 1 base and J gave up 11 bases; unmatched junction bases: 11. In germline, CDR1 is SQVTM, CDR2 ANQGSEA. CDR3 length equals 14 residues.

This rearrangement joins TRBV7-8 to TRBJ2-6, with a weak D call TRBD1 (5 bases). CDR1 and CDR2 (germline): SGHVS, FQNEAQ. V shed 4 bases and J shed 0 bases, with 10 bases lying between them. This CDR3 is built from 16 residues. The CDR3 is CASSSGQLSGANVLTF. CDR3 in DNA: TGTGCCAGCAGCTCCGGACAACTCTCTGGGGCCAACGTCCTGACTTTC.

The chain carries TRBV27 and TRBJ2-1, with 7 bases that match TRBD2. The ends lost 7 bases at V and 5 bases at J; junction bases unmatched: 14. The CDR3 sequence is 16 residues long. Looked up from germline, CDR1 is MNHEY and CDR2 is SMNVEV (reference sequence). The CDR3: CASTRTGLAVDNEQFF. The DNA for the CDR3 is TGTGCCAGCACCCGAACTGGGCTAGCGGTCGACAATGAGCAGTTCTTC.

This chain links TRBV7-2 with TRBJ2-5, with D hard to call. V was pared by 2 bases and J by 2 bases, with 12 bases between. From germline, CDR1 is SGHTA and CDR2 FQGNSA. The CDR3 consists of 15 residues. DNA of the CDR3: TGTGCCAGCAGCTTACCCACGGCCACTCAAGAGACCCAGTACTTC. It is translated as CASSLPTATQETQYF.

The J gene is TRBJ2-3, the V gene TRBV5-1; TRBD1 matches at 8 bases. This CDR3 is built from 14 residues. Looked up from germline, CDR1 is SGHRS and CDR2 is YFSETQ. V shed 6 bases, J shed 2 bases, and the junction held 5 bases outside the gene matches. In DNA, the CDR3 is TGCGCCAGCATCCCGGGACAGGACACAGATACGCAGTATTTT. Translated, it gives CASIPGQDTDTQYF. Full variable domain (outside the CDR3, taken from reference TRBV5-1 and TRBJ2-3): KAGVTQTPRYLIKTRGQQVTLSCSPISGHRSVSWYQQTPGQGLQFLFEYFSETQRNKGNFPGRFSGRQFSNSRSEMNVSTLELGDSALYLCASIPGQDTDTQYFGPGTRLTVL.

In this sample, this clonotype turned up a few times. The rearrangement joins TRBV28 to TRBJ2-5; D tentatively reads TRBD1 or TRBD2 (6 bases each). This CDR3 comprises 17 residues. Germline CDR1 is MDHEN and CDR2 is SYDVKM. V was clipped by 2 bases and J by 1 base, with 17 bases between them. The CDR3 DNA reads TGTGCCAGCAGTTTACCCGAGACTAGGGGGGTCCAAGAGACCCAGTACTTC. This gives the protein CASSLPETRGVQETQYF.

The V call is TRBV12-3 or TRBV12-4, the J call TRBJ1-6, with 7 nucleotides matching TRBD1. The junction had 9 bases not matched to a gene; V was cut back by 4 bases and J by 9 bases. This CDR3 contains 15 residues. CDR3 residues: CASSSQTGKGSPLHF. DNA of the CDR3: TGTGCCAGCAGTTCCCAGACAGGGAAGGGTTCACCCCTCCACTTT.

This clonotype was counted only a few times. V is TRBV20-1 and J is TRBJ2-1; 8 nucleotides agree with TRBD2. The V gene end was trimmed by 5 bases and the J gene end by 0 bases; junction bases not matched to a gene: 6. The germline gives CDR1 DFQATT, CDR2 SNEGSKA (reference sequence). This CDR3 is built from 15 residues. CDR3 sequence reads: CSARAAGVSYNEQFF. In DNA, the CDR3 is TGCAGTGCTCGTGCAGCGGGGGTCTCCTACAATGAGCAGTTCTTC.